The 4 T cell receptor beta chains in this list originate from one sample, sequenced in a study of cytomegalovirus exposure and HLA in healthy donors. Here immunoSEQ multiplex PCR was the method, and the copy in TCRdb shows in-frame clones only, minus some. The sample lists about 150,000 clones; about nine tenths were seen once. The source material was PBMCs. Receptor source: a man aged 18 to 35 in good health and CMV-seronegative.

The chain links TRBV11-3 to TRBJ1-1; no definite D call. This CDR3 region has 13 residues. Germline V gives CDR1 SGHNT, CDR2 YENEEA. V lost 5 bases, J lost 3 bases, and 10 bases lay in between. The CDR3 bases are TGTGCCAGCAGCCGTGGGAGATACACTGAAGCTTTCTTT. Translation gives CASSRGRYTEAFF.

The chain is built from TRBV6-5 and TRBJ2-5, with 9 bases lining up with TRBD2. The CDR3 length is 14 residues. Germline CDR1 is MNHEY and CDR2 is SVGAGI. J lost 1 base, V lost 10 bases, and 7 bases had no gene match. The CDR3 DNA reads as TGTGCCACCAAGCGCGGGGGGGGCCAAGAGACCCAGTACTTC. This translates into CATKRGGGQETQYF.

The chain carries TRBV27 and TRBJ2-1; D may be TRBD2 (7 bases). V was trimmed by 2 bases and J by 8 bases, leaving 16 bases between them. The CDR3 consists of 15 residues. Germline V gene data show CDR1 as MNHEY and CDR2 as SMNVEV (reference sequence). CDR3: CASSLAGGRLDEQFF. For the CDR3, the DNA is TGTGCCAGCAGTTTAGCCGGGGGGCGGCTAGATGAGCAGTTCTTC.

The rearrangement joins TRBV6-5 to TRBJ1-3; no clear D. This CDR3 region has 16 residues. Germline values: CDR1 MNHEY, CDR2 SVGAGI. The germline V and J ends were trimmed by 2 bases and 4 bases, with 15 bases remaining between them. This CDR3 reads CASSYQTRTGGNTIYF. Here the CDR3 DNA reads TGTGCCAGCAGTTACCAAACGAGAACGGGAGGAAACACCATATATTTT.